The 21 T cell receptor beta chains listed next were all sequenced from one sample in a study of OX40 agonist ivuxolimab in advanced cancers. The library was prepared using the immunoSEQ multiplex PCR assay. TCRdb carries this immuneACCESS record with in-frame sequences only. Its versions omit some clonotypes, under half of them owing to an unresolved V gene in the studies checked, with the rest unexplained. The sample data list 51,000 or so clones, and 80% to 90% of these were observed just once. 14% to 15% of the sample goes to the ten largest clones. The material was CD4+ or CD8+ T cells sorted from blood, obtained in a trial of the OX40 agonist ivuxolimab. The receptors stem from an adult with an advanced solid tumor such as melanoma, head and neck, liver or kidney cancer.

The genes are TRBV7-2 and TRBJ2-7; no firm D call. The germline V gene encodes CDR1 SGHTA and CDR2 FQGNSA. This CDR3 region has 15 residues. V lost 4 bases to trimming and J lost 3 bases, with 16 bases between them. The CDR3 region is CASSSNPGDHYEQYF. The CDR3 DNA reads as TGTGCCAGCAGCTCCAACCCCGGAGACCACTACGAGCAGTACTTC.

The chain recombines TRBV5-4 with TRBJ2-1, with D uncertain. The length of the CDR3 is 18 residues. Trimming removed 4 bases from V and 3 bases from J, with 23 bases in between. Germline CDR1 and CDR2: SGHNT and YYREEE (reference sequence). In nucleotides, the CDR3 is TGTGCCAGCAGCCCCCGCTTAGTTTCTCCTCGCGTCTACAATGAGCAGTTCTTC. Translating gives CASSPRLVSPRVYNEQFF.

This chain joins TRBV9 and TRBJ2-3; TRBD2 aligns across 8 bases. The CDR3 is 15 amino acids. V shed 2 bases and J 4 bases; nucleotides not matched to a gene: 6. Germline V lookup: CDR1 SGDLS, CDR2 YYNGEE. CDR3 sequence reads: CASSVSGGEADTQYF. The CDR3 DNA is TGTGCCAGCAGCGTGAGCGGGGGTGAGGCAGATACGCAGTATTTT.

The sample holds one count of this clone. The chain couples TRBV4-1 to TRBJ1-4; no firm D call. With 4 bases removed from V and 0 bases from J, the gap between germline ends came to 12 bases. This CDR3 is built from 16 residues. The germline V gene has CDR1 MGHRA and CDR2 YSYEKL. The CDR3 here is CASSLPIFATNEKLFF. In DNA form, the CDR3 reads TGCGCCAGCAGCCTACCTATATTTGCAACTAATGAAAAACTGTTTTTT.

This chain joins TRBV9 and TRBJ2-7; no clear D gene. Between the trimmed V and J ends, which lost 0 bases and 4 bases, there was a span of 11 bases. The germline V gene encodes CDR1 SGDLS and CDR2 YYNGEE. This CDR3 contains 14 residues. In DNA, the CDR3 is TGTGCCAGCAGCGTAGCCGGGTCCGGGTACGAGCAGTACTTC. It is translated as CASSVAGSGYEQYF.

The gene calls are TRBV4-2 and TRBJ2-7; 12 bases match TRBD2. J gave up 4 bases and V 3 bases, and 4 bases lay outside the gene matches. Per germline, CDR1 LGHNA and CDR2 YNFKEQ. The length of the CDR3 is 15 residues. The CDR3 here is CASSQPGTSGYEQYF. The CDR3, as DNA: TGTGCCAGCAGCCAGCCCGGGACTAGCGGGTACGAGCAGTACTTC.

The chain employs TRBV11-2 and TRBJ2-5; D could derive from TRBD1 or TRBD2 (5 bases each). Trimming stripped 7 bases from V and 2 bases from J, with 14 bases between. Germline V CDR1 and CDR2: SGHAT, FQNNGV. The CDR3 has 14 residues. The chain's CDR3 is CASIPPGGQETQYF. CDR3 sequence (DNA): TGTGCCAGCATCCCCCCTGGGGGACAAGAGACCCAGTACTTC.

The chain carries TRBV27 and TRBJ1-1, with 7 positions matching TRBD1. This CDR3 is built from 16 residues. V was pared by 6 bases and J by 0 bases, with 10 bases of the junction left unmatched. Germline values: CDR1 MNHEY, CDR2 SMNVEV (reference sequence). The CDR3 region is CASSLARGFMNTEAFF. CDR3 bases: TGTGCCAGCAGCCTGGCCAGGGGGTTCATGAACACTGAAGCTTTCTTT.

This rearrangement joins TRBV4-1 to TRBJ2-3, with D hard to call. Per the germline V gene, CDR1 is MGHRA and CDR2 is YSYEKL. The CDR3 is 11 residues long. V was clipped by 6 bases and J by 8 bases, with 9 bases between them. This chain's CDR3 is CASSTSGTQYF. The DNA for the CDR3 is TGCGCCAGCAGTACGTCCGGTACGCAGTATTTT.

The rearrangement uses TRBV27 and TRBJ2-2; D is undetermined. From germline, CDR1 is MNHEY and CDR2 SMNVEV (reference sequence). The CDR3 contains 14 residues. V was trimmed by 5 bases and J by 6 bases, leaving 13 bases between them. Written as DNA, the CDR3 is TGTGCCAGCAGTCCCCAGGCAAATCCCGGGGAGCTGTTTTTT. Amino acid sequence: CASSPQANPGELFF.

The chain links TRBV7-9 to TRBJ1-2, with a tentative D call TRBD1 (5 bases). V was pared by 5 bases and J by 4 bases, with 20 bases between. This CDR3 spans 16 amino acids. Germline CDR1 is SEHNR and CDR2 is FQNEAQ (reference sequence). In nucleotides, the CDR3 is TGTGCCAGCAGCACCCCTCTAACGGGGCCAGCCTATGGCTACACCTTC. Its translation is CASSTPLTGPAYGYTF.

The rearrangement links TRBV6-1 to TRBJ1-2; 7 bases map to TRBD1. V was clipped by 8 bases and J by 5 bases; unmatched bases: 11. The CDR3 consists of 14 residues. The V gene's germline CDR1 is MNHNS and CDR2 SASEGT. CDR3 DNA: TGTGCCAGCCACCTTAGACAGGGCGTTTATGGCTACACCTTC. Protein sequence: CASHLRQGVYGYTF.

CDR3 in DNA: TGTGCCTGGAGTGTATTTGCGGACACCGGGGAGCTGTTTTTT. Encoded protein: CAWSVFADTGELFF. This chain links TRBV30 with TRBJ2-2; D remains ambiguous. The length of the CDR3 is 14 residues. V lost 0 bases, J lost 3 bases, and 8 bases lay in between. Germline CDR1 is GTSNPN and CDR2 is SVGIG (reference sequence).

The rearrangement uses TRBV5-8 and TRBJ2-3, with no clear D. The germline CDR1 and CDR2 sequences are SGHTS and YDEGEE. V shed 1 base and J shed 0 bases, with 9 bases lying between them. The CDR3 runs to 15 residues. The CDR3 bases are TGTGCCAGCAGCTTGTTCGTTCTGAGCACAGATACGCAGTATTTT. Amino acids: CASSLFVLSTDTQYF.

This clone turned up a few times. The gene calls are TRBV7-8 and TRBJ2-3; D ambiguous. V was cut by 1 base and J by 5 bases, with 10 bases left in between. There are 14 residues in the CDR3. The germline V gene has CDR1 SGHVS and CDR2 FQNEAQ. The CDR3 loop is CASSLESEVDTQYF. The CDR3 bases are TGTGCCAGCAGCTTAGAATCAGAAGTAGATACGCAGTATTTT.

This clone was recorded once. V and J are TRBV21-1 and TRBJ2-5; no DNA check was done on the table's D call, TRBD1. TRBV21-1 counts as a pseudogene. The CDR3 is 8 amino acids. CDR3 residues: CAAHRPYF. CDR3 bases: TGTGCCGCGCACAGGCCGTACTTC.

DNA for the CDR3: TGTGCCAGCAGCTCCCTAGCGGGGAGCACAGATACGCAGTATTTT. Amino acids: CASSSLAGSTDTQYF. This rearrangement joins TRBV7-3 to TRBJ2-3, with 9 bases fitting TRBD2. The CDR3 has 15 amino acids. Germline V lookup: CDR1 SGHTA, CDR2 FQGTGA. The V segment lost 4 bases and the J segment 0 bases; nucleotides outside the gene matches: 2.

The rearrangement uses TRBV5-6 and TRBJ1-2, with 7 bases that match TRBD1. The CDR3 runs 14 residues. Trimming took 4 bases from V and 4 from J; bases not matched to a gene: 7. From germline, CDR1 is SGHDT and CDR2 YYEEEE. For the CDR3, the DNA is TGTGCCAGCAGCGGAGCGGGACAGCTCTATGGCTACACCTTC. Amino acid sequence: CASSGAGQLYGYTF. The full variable domain, its missing parts supplied by reference TRBV5-6 and TRBJ1-2, is DAGVTQSPTHLIKTRGQQVTLRCSPKSGHDTVSWYQQALGQGPQFIFQYYEEEERQRGNFPDRFSGHQFPNYSSELNVNALLLGDSALYLCASSGAGQLYGYTFGSGTRLTVV.

V gene TRBV29-1 combines with J gene TRBJ2-7; TRBD2 is a possible D gene (5 bases). CDR3 size: 10 residues. V dropped 3 bases and J dropped 7 bases, with 7 bases sitting between them. CDR1 SQVTM and CDR2 ANQGSEA come from the germline V gene. The DNA of the CDR3 is TGCAGCGTTGACCGCGGGGAGCAGTACTTC. Amino acids: CSVDRGEQYF.

This rearrangement joins TRBV30 to TRBJ1-6; 9 bases align to TRBD1. Germline V gene data show CDR1 as GTSNPN and CDR2 as SVGIG (reference sequence). This CDR3 spans 14 amino acids. With 2 bases clipped from V and 6 bases from J, the junction kept 2 bases outside the gene matches. The CDR3 region has the DNA TGTGCCTGGAGTCCGGGACAGGGTAATTCACCCCTCCACTTT. Amino acid sequence: CAWSPGQGNSPLHF. The entire variable domain, with the rest obtained from reference TRBV30 and TRBJ1-6, is as follows: SQTIHQWPATLVQPVGSPLSLECTVEGTSNPNLYWYRQAAGRGLQLLFYSVGIGQISSEVPQNLSASRPQDRQFILSSKKLLLSDSGFYLCAWSPGQGNSPLHFGNGTRLTVT.

J is TRBJ2-3 and V is TRBV7-2; D is unresolved. Trimming took off 7 bases at V and 3 bases at J, with 17 bases between the two ends. This CDR3 is 15 amino acids long. Germline V CDR1 and CDR2: SGHTA, FQGNSA. The CDR3 here is CASTLWAVGTDTQYF. CDR3 nucleotides: TGTGCCAGCACCCTATGGGCGGTGGGGACAGATACGCAGTATTTT.